A single sample is the source of the 13 T cell receptor beta chains below, sequenced in a study of T cell responses to AZD1222 COVID-19 vaccine. Sequencing was performed with immunoSEQ multiplex PCR; in TCRdb, only in-frame clones are kept and a portion is missing. This sample yields roughly 42,000 clones, of which just over 85% are seen a single time; roughly 29% belongs to the top ten. Here the sequenced sample was peripheral blood, taken 28 days after the second dose of the MenACWY control vaccine. The receptors come from an adult who received the MenACWY meningococcal vaccine as a control.

J is TRBJ1-4 and V is TRBV27; D is uncertain. V dropped 9 bases and J dropped 0 bases, with 11 bases sitting between them. Germline V gene data show CDR1 as MNHEY and CDR2 as SMNVEV (reference sequence). The CDR3 is 14 amino acids. The CDR3 sequence is CASAPYSTNEKLFF. The DNA of the CDR3 is TGTGCCAGTGCACCCTATTCAACTAATGAAAAACTGTTTTTT.

V is TRBV28 and J is TRBJ2-7; weak D call: TRBD1 (5 bases). Trimming pared 10 bases from V and 2 bases from J, leaving 15 bases between. Germline loops: CDR1 MDHEN, CDR2 SYDVKM. This CDR3 region has 13 residues. This CDR3 reads CATRAFRTYEQYF. As DNA, the CDR3 is TGTGCCACCAGGGCTTTCCGTACCTACGAGCAGTACTTC.

This chain uses TRBV6-5 with TRBJ2-7, with TRBD1 matching over 11 bases. J lost 6 bases, V lost 6 bases, and 7 bases had no gene match. The CDR3 consists of 14 residues. Germline assignment: CDR1 MNHEY and CDR2 SVGAGI. In DNA, the CDR3 is TGTGCCAGCAGCCTGGACAGGGGGCTCGGCGAGCAGTACTTC. Translation: CASSLDRGLGEQYF.

This chain uses TRBV18 with TRBJ2-6; D is unclear. Germline values: CDR1 KGHSH, CDR2 LQKENI. This CDR3 region has 18 residues. V was shortened by 3 bases and J by 0 bases, with 15 bases between the two germline ends. CDR3: CASSPSLALSSGANVLTF. CDR3 DNA sequence: TGTGCCAGCTCACCCTCCCTTGCCCTCAGCTCTGGGGCCAACGTCCTGACTTTC.

This chain connects TRBV28 to TRBJ2-3; no clear D gene. Trimming cost V 7 bases and J 6 bases, with 8 bases left between them. The germline CDR1 and CDR2 sequences are MDHEN and SYDVKM. This CDR3 has 11 residues. CDR3 sequence: CASKSHDTQYF. CDR3 in DNA: TGTGCCAGCAAGTCCCACGATACGCAGTATTTT.

The rearrangement uses TRBV5-6 and TRBJ1-2; D is possibly TRBD1 (5 bases). V was shortened by 4 bases and J by 6 bases, with 28 bases between the two germline ends. Germline values: CDR1 SGHDT, CDR2 YYEEEE. CDR3 size: 18 residues. The CDR3 DNA sequence: TGTGCCAGCAGCCAGGTAGGGACGGACCTCCATTGGCGGAATGGCTACACCTTC. Amino acids: CASSQVGTDLHWRNGYTF.

The V gene is TRBV19, the J gene TRBJ2-5; D call uncertain. The CDR3 is 14 residues long. Trimming removed 3 bases from V and 7 bases from J, with 15 bases in between. Per germline, CDR1 LNHDA and CDR2 SQIVND (reference sequence). CDR3 DNA: TGTGCCAGTAGTATTTCAGCCCCCACTGGGACCCAGTACTTC. Its translation is CASSISAPTGTQYF.

This clone was counted a few times. The genes are TRBV14 and TRBJ1-2, with no clear D. Per the germline V gene, CDR1 is SGHDN and CDR2 is FVKESK. With 6 bases removed from V and 2 bases from J, the gap between germline ends came to 13 bases. This CDR3 spans 14 amino acids. CDR3 sequence (DNA): TGTGCCAGCAGTTATACTCAGGAGAACTATGGCTACACCTTC. Its protein product is CASSYTQENYGYTF.

V gene TRBV18 combines with J gene TRBJ1-4; TRBD1 agrees at 8 bases. The CDR3 consists of 14 residues. J gave up 8 bases and V 3 bases, and 5 bases lay outside the gene matches. Germline values: CDR1 KGHSH, CDR2 LQKENI. CDR3 in amino acids: CASSPGQGMEKLFF. As DNA, the CDR3 is TGTGCCAGCTCACCCGGACAGGGTATGGAAAAACTGTTTTTT.

The chain joins TRBV5-6 to TRBJ1-2; D unclear. This CDR3 has 14 residues. The V and J ends lost 9 bases and 4 bases respectively, with 19 bases between them. The germline V gene has CDR1 SGHDT and CDR2 YYEEEE. The CDR3 protein is CATSQSGSLYGYTF. DNA for the CDR3: TGTGCCACTTCCCAGTCCGGGTCACTCTATGGCTACACCTTC.

The genes are TRBV7-9 and TRBJ1-2, with D uncertain. This CDR3 has 12 amino acids. Trimming shortened V by 2 bases and J by 5 bases, and 6 bases separated the two germline ends. Germline V gene data show CDR1 as SEHNR and CDR2 as FQNEAQ (reference sequence). The CDR3 nucleotides are TGTGCCAGCAGCTTAAACAGATATGGCTACACCTTC. The encoded protein is CASSLNRYGYTF.

This CDR3 is CASSPRMDSPREQFF. CDR3 DNA sequence: TGTGCCAGCAGCCCAAGAATGGACTCTCCTCGTGAGCAGTTCTTC. The rearrangement uses TRBV7-2 and TRBJ2-1; tentative D call: TRBD2 (5 bases). Germline assignment: CDR1 SGHTA and CDR2 FQGNSA. This CDR3 has 15 residues. Trimming stripped 5 bases from V and 9 bases from J, with 20 bases between.

In this sample, this clone turned up a few times. Additional DNA sequences in this sample encode the identical CDR3. J is TRBJ2-7 and V is TRBV7-2, with D maybe TRBD2 (6 bases). V lost 5 bases, J lost 3 bases, and 23 bases lay in between. The germline gives CDR1 SGHTA, CDR2 FQGNSA. This CDR3 is built from 17 residues. CDR3 sequence reads: CASSPRVSGMLNYEQYF. In nucleotides, the CDR3 is TGTGCCAGCAGCCCTCGGGTTAGCGGAATGCTAAACTACGAGCAGTACTTC.